This TCR beta chain was retrieved from a study of T cells in Graves' hyperthyroidism and ophthalmopathy. Overall study results and limits: Stable hyperthyroidism and ophthalmopathy were separated using 13 V-J signatures.

The table lists this clonotype with many counts. Its antigen remains unknown. Germline CDR1 KGHDR, CDR2 SFDVKD. V was pared by 3 bases and J by 4 bases, with 14 bases between. This CDR3 contains 15 residues. There were TCR beta CDR3 regions amplified from RNA transcripts. HTBI primers were used for first-round RT-PCR of the TCR CDR3. TCRdb called the multiplex PCR reads again in MiXCR, with one record for every CDR3 protein. The sample lists 210,000 or so distinct CDR3 sequences; approximately 17% were seen once. It was uncontrolled infection, other autoimmune disease, pregnancy or lactation that excluded patients.

The receptor comes from a man aged 45-60 years with Graves' hyperthyroidism. V is TRBV24-1 and J is TRBJ1-2, with D tentatively TRBD1 (6 bases). Sequencing input: blood. CDR3 nucleotide sequence: TGTGCCACCAGTGATAACACCGGGACACCCTATGGCTACACCTTC. Amino acid sequence: CATSDNTGTPYGYTF.